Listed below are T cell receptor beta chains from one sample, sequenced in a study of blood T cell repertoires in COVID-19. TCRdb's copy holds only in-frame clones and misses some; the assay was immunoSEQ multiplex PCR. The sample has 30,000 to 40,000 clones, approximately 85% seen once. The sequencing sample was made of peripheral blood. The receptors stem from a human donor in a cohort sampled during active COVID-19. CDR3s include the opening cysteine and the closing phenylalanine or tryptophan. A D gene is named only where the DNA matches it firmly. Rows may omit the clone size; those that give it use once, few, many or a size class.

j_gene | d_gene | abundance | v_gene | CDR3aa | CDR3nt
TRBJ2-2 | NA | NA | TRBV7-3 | CASSLAALGGELFF | TGTGCCAGCAGCTTAGCGGCTCTCGGGGGGGAGCTGTTTTTT
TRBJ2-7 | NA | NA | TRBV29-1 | CSVDRFDEQYF | TGCAGCGTTGACAGGTTCGACGAGCAGTACTTC
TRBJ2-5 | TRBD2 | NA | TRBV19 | CASSIGSSGAETQYF | TGTGCCAGTAGTATAGGATCTAGCGGGGCAGAGACCCAGTACTTC
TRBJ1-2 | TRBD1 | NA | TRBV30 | CASRQGAITGYTF | TGTGCCTCCCGACAGGGGGCTATCACGGGCTACACCTTC
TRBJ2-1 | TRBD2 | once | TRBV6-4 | CASSQSLGAGGYNEQFF | TGTGCCAGCAGTCAATCTCTAGGGGCGGGAGGATACAATGAGCAGTTCTTC
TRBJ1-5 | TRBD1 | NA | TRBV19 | CASTPGGQPQHF | TGTGCCAGTACCCCAGGGGGGCAGCCCCAGCATTTT
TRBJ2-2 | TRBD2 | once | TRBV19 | CASSNRLAGLGGELFF | TGTGCCAGTAGTAATAGACTAGCGGGGCTCGGCGGGGAGCTGTTTTTT
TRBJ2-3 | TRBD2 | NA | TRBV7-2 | CASSFSPGRPDTDTQYF | TGTGCCAGCAGCTTCTCCCCCGGGAGGCCCGACACAGATACGCAGTATTTT
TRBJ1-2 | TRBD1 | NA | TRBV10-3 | CAISDPDTSGTGNYGYTF | TGTGCCATCAGTGACCCCGACACCTCCGGGACAGGAAACTATGGCTACACCTTC
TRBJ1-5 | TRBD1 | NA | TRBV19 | CASKDRGGNQPQHF | TGTGCCAGTAAAGACAGGGGAGGCAATCAGCCCCAGCATTTT
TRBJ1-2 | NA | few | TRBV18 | CASSPLGRSGLFYGYTF | TGTGCCAGCTCACCACTCGGACGGAGTGGACTATTTTATGGCTACACCTTC
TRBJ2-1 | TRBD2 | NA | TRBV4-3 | CASSQALLAGGPYEQFF | TGCGCCAGCAGCCAAGCCCTACTAGCGGGAGGGCCCTATGAGCAGTTCTTC
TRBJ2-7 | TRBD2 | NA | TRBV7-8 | CASSPNRIAGSYEQYF | TGTGCCAGCAGCCCTAACAGGATAGCGGGGTCCTACGAGCAGTACTTC
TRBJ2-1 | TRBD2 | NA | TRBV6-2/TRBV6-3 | CASSYSGMSNEQFF | TGTGCCAGCAGTTATAGCGGGATGAGCAATGAGCAGTTCTTC
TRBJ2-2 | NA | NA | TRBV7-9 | CASSLTVSTGELFF | TGTGCCAGCAGCTTAACGGTATCCACCGGGGAGCTGTTTTTT
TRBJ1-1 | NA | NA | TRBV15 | CATSRDRVRETEAFF | TGTGCCACCAGCAGAGATCGGGTCAGGGAAACTGAAGCTTTCTTT
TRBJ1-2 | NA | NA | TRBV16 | CASSQDTNYGYTF | TGTGCCAGCAGTCAGGACACTAACTATGGCTACACCTTC
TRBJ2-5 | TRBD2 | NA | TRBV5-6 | CASSSLFYGRKETQYF | TGTGCCAGCAGCTCACTCTTTTACGGGAGGAAAGAGACCCAGTACTTC
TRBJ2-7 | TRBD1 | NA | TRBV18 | CASSPADRGNEQYF | TGTGCCAGCTCACCTGCCGACAGGGGTAACGAGCAGTACTTC
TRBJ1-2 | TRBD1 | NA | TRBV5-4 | CASSLPGPVAGGLVAF | TGTGCCAGCAGCTTACCCGGGCCTGTGGCAGGGGGGCTGGTTGCCTTC
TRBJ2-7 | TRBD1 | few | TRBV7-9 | CASSPWTGFDHEQYF | TGTGCCAGCAGCCCCTGGACAGGGTTCGACCACGAGCAGTACTTC
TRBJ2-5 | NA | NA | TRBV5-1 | CASSLEYRGGIETQYF | TGCGCCAGCAGCTTGGAGTACCGTGGCGGTATAGAGACCCAGTACTTC
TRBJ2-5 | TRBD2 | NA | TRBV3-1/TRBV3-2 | CASSQGGLGETQYF | TGTGCCAGCAGCCAAGGGGGACTAGGAGAGACCCAGTACTTC
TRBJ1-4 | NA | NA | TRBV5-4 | CASSSGVDEKLFF | TGTGCCAGCAGCTCAGGGGTGGATGAAAAACTGTTTTTT
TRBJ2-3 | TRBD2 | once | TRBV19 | CASSSLAGGLNTQYF | TGTGCCAGTAGTTCACTAGCGGGAGGGCTAAATACGCAGTATTTT
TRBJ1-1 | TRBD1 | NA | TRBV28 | CATGTGGTEAFF | TGTGCCACCGGGACAGGGGGCACTGAAGCTTTCTTT
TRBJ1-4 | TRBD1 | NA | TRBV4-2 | CASSQNQQGAGEKLFF | TGTGCCAGCAGCCAAAACCAACAGGGGGCGGGAGAAAAACTGTTTTTT
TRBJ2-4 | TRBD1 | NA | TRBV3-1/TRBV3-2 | CASSQGPGGKNIQYF | TGTGCCAGCAGCCAAGGTCCAGGGGGCAAAAACATTCAGTACTTC
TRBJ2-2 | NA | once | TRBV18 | CASSLSVNTGELFF | TGTGCCAGCTCACTATCAGTTAACACCGGGGAGCTGTTTTTT
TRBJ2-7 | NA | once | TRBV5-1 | CASSSGSYEQYF | TGCGCCAGCAGCTCGGGGAGCTACGAGCAGTACTTC
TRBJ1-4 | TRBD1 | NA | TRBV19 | CASSTQGNVGKLFF | TGTGCCAGTAGTACACAGGGGAATGTAGGAAAACTGTTTTTT
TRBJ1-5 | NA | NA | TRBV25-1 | CASSGGREPQHF | TGTGCCAGCAGCGGGGGGAGAGAGCCCCAGCATTTT
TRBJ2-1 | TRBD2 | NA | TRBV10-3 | CAISETSGTTLDEQFF | TGTGCCATCAGTGAGACTAGCGGAACGACTTTGGATGAGCAGTTCTTC